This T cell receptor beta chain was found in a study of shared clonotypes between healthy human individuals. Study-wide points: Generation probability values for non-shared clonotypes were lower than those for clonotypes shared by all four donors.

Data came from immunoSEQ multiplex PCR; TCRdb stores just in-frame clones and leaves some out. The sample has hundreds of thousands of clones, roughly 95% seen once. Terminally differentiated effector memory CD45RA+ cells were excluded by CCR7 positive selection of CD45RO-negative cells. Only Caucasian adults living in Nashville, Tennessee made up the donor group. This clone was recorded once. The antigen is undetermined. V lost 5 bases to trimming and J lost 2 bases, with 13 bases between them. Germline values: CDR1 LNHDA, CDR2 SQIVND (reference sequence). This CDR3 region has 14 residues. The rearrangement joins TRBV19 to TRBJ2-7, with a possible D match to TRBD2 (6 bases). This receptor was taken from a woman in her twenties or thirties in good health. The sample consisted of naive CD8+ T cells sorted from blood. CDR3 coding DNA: TGTGCCAGTAGTTGGGGGAGGTCAACCTACGAGCAGTACTTC. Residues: CASSWGRSTYEQYF. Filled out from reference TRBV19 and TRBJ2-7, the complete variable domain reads DGGITQSPKYLFRKEGQNVTLSCEQNLNHDAMYWYRQDPGQGLRLIYYSQIVNDFQKGDIAEGYSVSREKKESFPLTVTSAQKNPTAFYLCASSWGRSTYEQYFGPGTRLTVT.